Reported below is one TCR beta chain. Peripheral blood samples and lesional scalp punch biopsies were obtained from alopecia areata patients. These data are taken from a study of CD8+ T cells in alopecia areata. RNA, once extracted, was reverse transcribed into cDNA for use as the sequencing template. Measured with immunoSEQ multiplex PCR; TCRdb has only the in-frame clones, and not every one. The sample consists of about 180,000 clones, 63% of them appearing once. The CDR3 extends over 16 amino acids. Germline-derived CDR1 and CDR2 are GTSNPN and SVGIG (reference sequence). V was clipped by 3 bases and J by 0 bases, with 17 bases between them.

The sample here was CD4+ T cells sorted from blood, taken at week 0. The TCR originated in a human donor with alopecia areata. The rearrangement joins TRBV30 to TRBJ1-1; D gene unclear. CDR3 residues: CAWSMRTQYVNTEAFF. In DNA form, the CDR3 reads TGTGCCTGGAGCATGCGGACGCAATATGTGAACACTGAAGCTTTCTTT. Full variable domain (remainder filled in from reference TRBV30 and TRBJ1-1): SQTIHQWPATLVQPVGSPLSLECTVEGTSNPNLYWYRQAAGRGLQLLFYSVGIGQISSEVPQNLSASRPQDRQFILSSKKLLLSDSGFYLCAWSMRTQYVNTEAFFGQGTRLTVV.